The subject of this entry is one T cell receptor beta chain. Followed over time, Seattle patients had been enrolled while infection was active. The data derive from a study of blood T cell repertoires in COVID-19. Turning to the study itself: The United States, Italy and Spain provided the acute and convalescent COVID-19 samples. Sources were T cells, B-cell-depleted T cells, or PBMCs; the material itself was cDNA or gDNA.

This table comes from immunoSEQ multiplex PCR, and its TCRdb copy is limited to in-frame clones, with some not included. The sample has some 370,000 clones, about 90% seen once; the top ten hold roughly 10%. Germline values: CDR1 MGHRA, CDR2 YSYEKL. The CDR3 is 15 residues long. After removal of 4 bases from V and 7 bases from J, the junction contained 7 bases not matched to a gene. The specimen was peripheral blood. The rearrangement joins TRBV4-1 to TRBJ1-4, with 9 bases matching TRBD1. This receptor was taken from a woman in her twenties or thirties with COVID-19, enrolled during active disease. DNA for the CDR3: TGCGCCAGCAGCCCGAGGGACAGGGTAGGTGAAAAACTGTTTTTT. Amino acids: CASSPRDRVGEKLFF.